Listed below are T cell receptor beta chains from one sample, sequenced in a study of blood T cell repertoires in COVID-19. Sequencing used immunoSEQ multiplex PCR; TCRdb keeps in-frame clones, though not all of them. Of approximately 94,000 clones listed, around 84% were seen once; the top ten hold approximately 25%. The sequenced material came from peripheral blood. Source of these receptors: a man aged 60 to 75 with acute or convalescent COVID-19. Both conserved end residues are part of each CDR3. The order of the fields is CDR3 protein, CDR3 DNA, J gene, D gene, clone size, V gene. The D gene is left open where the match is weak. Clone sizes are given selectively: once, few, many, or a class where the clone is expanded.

CASSHGQGTSNQPQHF TGCGCCAGCAGCCACGGACAGGGAACTAGTAATCAGCCCCAGCATTTT TRBJ1-5 TRBD1 many TRBV4-1
CASSARQRGTEAFF TGTGCCAGCAGTGCGAGGCAGAGAGGCACTGAAGCTTTCTTT TRBJ1-1 . . TRBV2
CASNLAGVDTQYF TGTGCCAGCAATCTAGCGGGGGTGGATACGCAGTATTTT TRBJ2-3 TRBD2 once TRBV2
CASSQARTGGAWELFF TGTGCCAGCAGCCAAGCCCGGACAGGGGGGGCGTGGGAGCTGTTTTTT TRBJ2-2 TRBD1 . TRBV4-2
CASSLAGIEAFF TGTGCCAGCAGCTTGGCCGGGATCGAAGCTTTCTTT TRBJ1-1 . . TRBV5-4
CATSDTRGYGELFF TGTGCCACCAGTGATACCAGGGGATACGGGGAGCTGTTTTTT TRBJ2-2 . . TRBV24-1
CASSFDYEQFF TGTGCCAGCAGCTTCGACTATGAGCAGTTCTTC TRBJ2-1 . . TRBV5-6
CASSQRRGQGTRSYNEQFF TGTGCCAGCTCACAGAGAAGGGGACAGGGAACAAGGTCCTACAATGAGCAGTTCTTC TRBJ2-1 TRBD1 . TRBV18
CASRMDRGYGYTF TGTGCCAGTAGGATGGACAGGGGGTATGGCTACACCTTC TRBJ1-2 TRBD1 . TRBV19
CASSLAAAHTYEQYF TGTGCCAGCAGCTTAGCGGCAGCGCACACCTACGAGCAGTACTTC TRBJ2-7 . . TRBV7-8
CASSLLEGPRGRYTF TGTGCCAGCAGCCTTCTGGAAGGCCCTCGAGGTCGCTACACCTTC TRBJ1-2 . . TRBV14
CASSRRAGGSYNEQFF TGTGCCAGCAGCCGCCGGGCGGGGGGATCCTACAATGAGCAGTTCTTC TRBJ2-1 TRBD2 . TRBV5-8
CASSLGLPYEQYF TGCGCCAGCAGTTTGGGGCTGCCATACGAGCAGTACTTC TRBJ2-7 . . TRBV10-2
CASRPNLDRDEKLFF TGTGCCAGCAGGCCAAACCTGGACAGGGATGAAAAACTGTTTTTT TRBJ1-4 TRBD1 . TRBV5-5
CASSERSGGAGNIQYF TGTGCCAGCAGTGAGAGGAGCGGGGGGGCCGGGAACATTCAGTACTTC TRBJ2-4 TRBD2 . TRBV2
CASIRPLRDRGPVGYGYTF TGTGCCAGCATAAGACCCCTCCGGGACAGGGGACCCGTCGGCTATGGCTACACCTTC TRBJ1-2 TRBD1 . TRBV28
CASSDWQVDWVHQPQHF TGTGCCAGCAGTGATTGGCAGGTGGATTGGGTTCATCAGCCCCAGCATTTT TRBJ1-5 . . TRBV6-1
CAISEPSGLSTAYEQYF TGTGCCATCAGTGAGCCCTCGGGACTCTCAACGGCCTACGAGCAGTACTTC TRBJ2-7 . . TRBV10-3
CATSDSTLGQGTDTQYF TGTGCCACCAGTGACTCCACGCTAGGACAGGGGACAGATACGCAGTATTTT TRBJ2-3 TRBD1 . TRBV24-1
CASSSHRVQVEQFF TGTGCCAGTAGCTCGCACCGAGTCCAAGTTGAGCAGTTCTTC TRBJ2-1 . . TRBV19
CASSFGGQKNTEAFF TGTGCCAGCAGTTTCGGGGGACAGAAGAACACTGAAGCTTTCTTT TRBJ1-1 TRBD1 . TRBV27
CASIGQVF TGCGCCAGCATCGGACAGGTTTTC TRBJ2-4 TRBD1 . TRBV10-1
CASSLDRAGDTQYF TGTGCCAGCAGCTTAGACAGGGCGGGAGATACGCAGTATTTT TRBJ2-3 . . TRBV7-9
CASSVPPGHWNTEAFF TGCGCCAGCAGTGTCCCTCCGGGACATTGGAACACTGAAGCTTTCTTT TRBJ1-1 . . TRBV10-1
CASSSKQGEMADTQYF TGTGCCAGCAGCTCCAAACAGGGAGAGATGGCAGATACGCAGTATTTT TRBJ2-3 . . TRBV11-3
CASSSSGYNEQFF TGTGCCAGCAGTTCCTCAGGGTACAATGAGCAGTTCTTC TRBJ2-1 . . TRBV7-2
CASSSTRTDTQYF TGCGCCAGCAGTTCGACTAGAACAGATACGCAGTATTTT TRBJ2-3 . . TRBV10-2
CASSLGRGEAFF TGTGCCAGCAGTTTGGGCAGGGGTGAAGCTTTCTTT TRBJ1-1 . . TRBV12-3/TRBV12-4
CARTNTRARLSSGNTIYF TGCGCCAGGACAAATACAAGGGCCCGACTAAGCTCTGGAAACACCATATATTTT TRBJ1-3 . . TRBV10-1
CASSVRQGGTDTQYF TGTGCCAGCAGCGTTCGACAGGGAGGCACAGATACGCAGTATTTT TRBJ2-3 TRBD1 . TRBV9
CASSLGTSGTDTQYF TGTGCCAGCAGTTTAGGGACTAGCGGAACAGATACGCAGTATTTT TRBJ2-3 TRBD2 once TRBV27
CASSVGLAGDQETQYF TGTGCCAGCAGCGTCGGGCTAGCGGGGGACCAAGAGACCCAGTACTTC TRBJ2-5 TRBD2 . TRBV11-3
CASSLWTGGEVTEAFF TGTGCCAGCAGCTTGTGGACAGGGGGCGAGGTCACTGAAGCTTTCTTT TRBJ1-1 TRBD1 once TRBV7-9
CASSQDRNTQYF TGTGCCAGCAGCCAGGACAGGAATACGCAGTATTTT TRBJ2-3 TRBD1 . TRBV11-2
CASSWTGDHYGYTF TGTGCCAGTAGTTGGACAGGGGACCACTATGGCTACACCTTC TRBJ1-2 TRBD1 . TRBV19
CASSLLTGSYNEQFF TGTGCCAGCAGCTTGTTGACTGGCTCCTACAATGAGCAGTTCTTC TRBJ2-1 . . TRBV5-5
CASSYVGRGAEAFF TGTGCCAGCAGTTACGTGGGCAGGGGGGCTGAAGCTTTCTTT TRBJ1-1 TRBD1 . TRBV6-2/TRBV6-3
CASSLKAVSTGELFF TGTGCCAGCAGCCTCAAGGCGGTGAGCACCGGGGAGCTGTTTTTT TRBJ2-2 . . TRBV7-2
CASSLGGGSEETQYF TGCGCCAGCAGCTTGGGGGGAGGCTCCGAAGAGACCCAGTACTTC TRBJ2-5 . . TRBV5-1
CASSFGLGQGAGETQYF TGTGCCAGCAGCTTCGGGCTCGGACAGGGGGCAGGGGAGACCCAGTACTTC TRBJ2-5 TRBD1 . TRBV11-2
CATSMGQGTDTQYF TGTGCCACCAGCATGGGACAGGGAACAGATACGCAGTATTTT TRBJ2-3 TRBD1 . TRBV15
CSVEKGIETQYF TGCAGCGTTGAAAAGGGGATCGAGACCCAGTACTTC TRBJ2-5 . . TRBV29-1
CASSQDLRAKQPQHF TGCGCCAGCAGCCAAGATTTGAGGGCGAAGCAGCCCCAGCATTTT TRBJ1-5 . . TRBV4-3
CASSEGPGSGNTIYF TGTGCCAGCAGCGAGGGCCCCGGCTCTGGAAACACCATATATTTT TRBJ1-3 . . TRBV7-2
CASSINRGDTQYF TGTGCCAGCAGCATTAACAGGGGGGATACGCAGTATTTT TRBJ2-3 . . TRBV21-1
CASSLGYNYGYTF TGTGCCAGCAGTTTAGGCTATAACTATGGCTACACCTTC TRBJ1-2 . . TRBV12-3/TRBV12-4
CASSNGQNNQPQHF TGTGCCAGCAGCAATGGACAGAACAATCAGCCCCAGCATTTT TRBJ1-5 . . TRBV21-1